Shown below are 27 T cell receptor beta chains from a single sample sequenced in a study of blood T cell repertoires in COVID-19. Repertoires were generated with immunoSEQ multiplex PCR, while TCRdb's copy carries only in-frame clones and drops some. The table shows 200,000 or so clones, with about nine tenths occurring only once. What was sequenced was PBMCs or T cells enriched from blood (not recorded which). These receptors originate from a woman in her twenties or thirties who had recovered from COVID-19.

The chain combines TRBV19 with TRBJ1-5, with 7 bases identical to TRBD1. The CDR3 length is 15 residues. With 3 bases clipped from V and 2 bases from J, the junction kept 4 bases outside the gene matches. Germline-derived CDR1 and CDR2 are LNHDA and SQIVND (reference sequence). CDR3 protein: CASSMQGGGNQPQHF. The DNA of the CDR3 is TGTGCCAGTAGTATGCAGGGGGGAGGCAATCAGCCCCAGCATTTT.

V usage is TRBV5-1 and J usage is TRBJ1-2; D is possibly TRBD1 (6 bases). The V gene's germline CDR1 is SGHRS and CDR2 YFSETQ. Trimming shortened V by 4 bases and J by 0 bases, and 13 bases separated the two germline ends. The CDR3 contains 15 residues. The CDR3 loop is CASSPRTDANYGYTF. DNA of the CDR3: TGCGCCAGCAGCCCTCGGACAGACGCTAACTATGGCTACACCTTC.

This clone was observed a single time. The V call is TRBV7-2, the J call TRBJ1-1, with TRBD1 as a possible D gene (5 bases). The CDR3 has 16 amino acids. The V end lost 1 base, the J end lost 0 bases, and 12 bases lay between the germline ends. Germline V gene lookup returns CDR1 SGHTA and CDR2 FQGNSA. CDR3 coding DNA: TGTGCCAGCAGCTTAGAAGTGGGGCTTTTGAACACTGAAGCTTTCTTT. It codes for CASSLEVGLLNTEAFF.

The chain joins TRBV7-9 to TRBJ1-2; TRBD1 agrees at 7 bases. Germline values: CDR1 SEHNR, CDR2 FQNEAQ (reference sequence). V was clipped by 5 bases and J by 6 bases; unmatched bases: 6. This CDR3 region has 13 residues. The CDR3: CASSHGTVDGYTF. CDR3 DNA: TGTGCCAGCAGCCACGGGACAGTGGATGGCTACACCTTC.

This rearrangement joins TRBV12-3 or TRBV12-4 to TRBJ2-1; D is possibly TRBD2 (7 bases). Trimming took off 7 bases at V and 5 bases at J, with 9 bases between the two ends. The CDR3 loop spans 12 amino acids. The CDR3 here is CASTGGDNEQFF. As DNA, the CDR3 is TGTGCCAGCACGGGGGGCGACAATGAGCAGTTCTTC.

This chain links TRBV5-1 with TRBJ1-3; D unclear. From germline, CDR1 is SGHRS and CDR2 YFSETQ. The CDR3 is 17 residues long. V lost 2 bases and J lost 0, with 15 bases in between. CDR3 in amino acids: CASSLSETRRSGNTIYF. CDR3 sequence (DNA): TGCGCCAGCAGCTTAAGTGAGACTCGCCGCTCTGGAAACACCATATATTTT.

V usage is TRBV7-3 and J usage is TRBJ2-3, with 8 bases fitting TRBD2. CDR3 size: 15 residues. Germline CDR1 is SGHTA and CDR2 is FQGTGA. With V trimmed by 4 bases and J by 5 bases, 8 bases remained unmatched. For the CDR3, the DNA is TGTGCCAGCAGCTCTGTGGCGGGGGGAATAGATACGCAGTATTTT. It translates to CASSSVAGGIDTQYF.

The chain recombines TRBV5-4 with TRBJ2-5, with TRBD1 identical over 7 bases. This CDR3 has 16 residues. Trimming removed 1 base from V and 2 bases from J; junction bases left unmatched: 8. Germline CDR1 is SGHNT and CDR2 is YYREEE (reference sequence). The DNA for the CDR3 is TGTGCCAGCAGCTTGATCGACAGGGTTGCTCAAGAGACCCAGTACTTC. It specifies CASSLIDRVAQETQYF.

This clone has at least ten counts. The chain carries TRBV19 and TRBJ1-1; maybe TRBD1 (6 bases). The CDR3 sequence is 13 residues long. Trimming took 7 bases from V and 4 from J, leaving 13 bases between them. CDR1 and CDR2 (germline): LNHDA, SQIVND (reference sequence). The CDR3 sequence: CASNQGFSTEAFF. The CDR3 nucleotides are TGTGCCAGTAACCAGGGGTTTAGCACTGAAGCTTTCTTT.

The rearrangement links TRBV25-1 to TRBJ2-4; the D gene is possibly TRBD1 (6 bases). CDR1 MGHDK and CDR2 SYGVNS come from the germline V gene. V was shortened by 1 base and J by 3 bases, with 16 bases between the two germline ends. The CDR3 length is 17 residues. The CDR3 nucleotides read TGTGCCAGCAGTGAATCGACAGGTACTAACTTCAAAAACATTCAGTACTTC. This sequence encodes CASSESTGTNFKNIQYF.

The chain has TRBV18 and TRBJ1-1; 8 nucleotides match TRBD1. J was trimmed by 5 bases and V by 3 bases; bases with no gene match: 8. Germline CDR1 is KGHSH and CDR2 is LQKENI. The CDR3 runs to 15 residues. CDR3 sequence (DNA): TGTGCCAGCTCACCTCAGGGGGCACGGGATACTGAAGCTTTCTTT. Amino acid sequence: CASSPQGARDTEAFF. Supplemented by reference TRBV18 and TRBJ1-1, the full variable domain reads NAGVMQNPRHLVRRRGQEARLRCSPMKGHSHVYWYRQLPEEGLKFMVYLQKENIIDESGMPKERFSAEFPKEGPSILRIQQVVRGDSAAYFCASSPQGARDTEAFFGQGTRLTVV.

CDR3 coding DNA: TGTGCCAGCAGCTTAGGGGACAGGGGGTCCTATGGCTACACCTTC. Translating gives CASSLGDRGSYGYTF. The rearrangement joins TRBV7-9 to TRBJ1-2; 11 bases are a match to TRBD1. The CDR3 extends over 15 amino acids. The germline CDR1 and CDR2 sequences are SEHNR and FQNEAQ (reference sequence). V was clipped by 1 base and J by 4 bases; unmatched bases: 2.

This clone appeared once. The chain has TRBV12-3 or TRBV12-4 and TRBJ1-1; D gene unclear. The V and J ends lost 1 base and 4 bases respectively, with 7 bases between them. There are 13 residues in the CDR3. The CDR3 nucleotides read TGTGCCAGCAGTTTAGAGGCGGGCACTGAAGCTTTCTTT. This encodes CASSLEAGTEAFF.

A few counts support this clone. The J gene is TRBJ1-2, the V gene TRBV3-1 (or the pseudogene TRBV3-2); 10 nucleotides align to TRBD1. Germline CDR1 reads LGHDT; CDR2 reads YNNKEL (reference sequence). The CDR3 is 15 amino acids. J gave up 5 bases and V 1 base, and 4 bases lay outside the gene matches. As DNA, the CDR3 is TGTGCCAGCAGCCAAGTCCGGACAGGGGGTTATGGCTACACCTTC. This sequence encodes CASSQVRTGGYGYTF.

The genes are TRBV4-3 and TRBJ1-6, with TRBD1 matching over 7 bases. CDR3 length equals 13 residues. J was trimmed by 9 bases and V by 4 bases; bases with no gene match: 3. Germline lookup yields CDR1 LGHNA and CDR2 YSLEER. In nucleotides, the CDR3 is TGCGCCAGCAGCCCAACAGGGGTTTCACCCCTCCACTTT. This sequence encodes CASSPTGVSPLHF.

The gene calls are TRBV2 and TRBJ2-1; 12 bases are a match to TRBD2. The CDR3 length is 17 residues. Germline loops: CDR1 SNHLY, CDR2 FYNNEI. J gave up 6 bases and V 2 bases, and 8 bases lay outside the gene matches. The CDR3 coding sequence is TGTGCCAGCAGTGAACAGGGTCTAGCGGGGGGGATCAATGAGCAGTTCTTC. It translates to CASSEQGLAGGINEQFF.

This chain uses TRBV9 with TRBJ2-2; possibly TRBD1 for D (6 bases). This CDR3 comprises 19 residues. From germline, CDR1 is SGDLS and CDR2 YYNGEE. V was pared by 0 bases and J by 6 bases, with 24 bases between. The CDR3 region has the DNA TGTGCCAGCAGCGTAGCGGTTAGGGGGTCAGGGAAGCAGTCCGGGGAGCTGTTTTTT. It specifies CASSVAVRGSGKQSGELFF.

V is TRBV2 and J is TRBJ2-5; 10 bases agree with TRBD2. Trimming cost V 7 bases and J 5 bases; bases outside gene matches: 10. The germline V gene encodes CDR1 SNHLY and CDR2 FYNNEI. The CDR3 length is 15 residues. CDR3: CASKWEAGGLETQYF. The DNA of the CDR3 is TGTGCCAGCAAGTGGGAAGCGGGGGGGTTGGAGACCCAGTACTTC.

This rearrangement joins TRBV5-1 to TRBJ2-1; D unresolved. This CDR3 is built from 13 residues. Germline V gene lookup returns CDR1 SGHRS and CDR2 YFSETQ. Trimming took 0 bases from V and 6 from J, leaving 7 bases between them. The CDR3: CASSLEQSNEQFF. CDR3 bases: TGCGCCAGCAGCTTGGAACAGTCCAATGAGCAGTTCTTC.

This CDR3 reads CASSSQGQTSGNTIYF. DNA of the CDR3: TGTGCCAGTAGCTCACAGGGGCAAACCTCTGGAAACACCATATATTTT. The chain links TRBV19 to TRBJ1-3; the match to TRBD1 covers 7 bases. Looked up from germline, CDR1 is LNHDA and CDR2 is SQIVND (reference sequence). This CDR3 comprises 16 residues. Unmatched junction bases numbered 8, after V lost 6 bases and J lost 0 bases.

The chain couples TRBV6-5 to TRBJ1-4, with 10 bases lining up with TRBD1. CDR1 is MNHEY and CDR2 is SVGAGI in the germline V gene. Unmatched junction bases numbered 3, after V lost 0 bases and J lost 14 bases. The CDR3 runs to 13 residues. CDR3 protein: CASSYSTGGKLFF. The CDR3 DNA follows: TGTGCCAGCAGTTACTCGACAGGGGGCAAGCTGTTTTTT.

The gene calls are TRBV4-2 and TRBJ1-1, with a weak D call TRBD1 (5 bases). V was trimmed by 1 base and J by 7 bases, leaving 10 bases between them. Per the germline V gene, CDR1 is LGHNA and CDR2 is YNFKEQ. The CDR3 has 13 residues. Here the CDR3 DNA reads TGTGCCAGCAGCCAAGGCCCAGGGATTGAAGCTTTCTTT. Protein sequence: CASSQGPGIEAFF.

The rearrangement joins TRBV7-2 to TRBJ1-2, with D tentatively TRBD1 (5 bases). V shed 4 bases and J shed 2 bases, with 8 bases lying between them. Germline CDR1 SGHTA, CDR2 FQGNSA. The CDR3 is 13 amino acids. This CDR3 is CASSWGRNYGYTF. The CDR3 nucleotides read TGTGCCAGCAGCTGGGGGAGGAACTATGGCTACACCTTC.

The chain uses TRBV19 and TRBJ1-6; 8 positions agree with TRBD1. The CDR3 totals 15 residues. V lost 7 bases and J lost 4; bases outside the gene matches: 6. Germline V gene data show CDR1 as LNHDA and CDR2 as SQIVND (reference sequence). The CDR3 DNA reads as TGTGCCAGTAATCTACAGGGGGATTATAATTCACCCCTCCACTTT. Amino acid sequence: CASNLQGDYNSPLHF.

CDR3 bases: TGTGCCAGCAGCCAAGCCGGGGAGCGGGGCCTACAAGAGACCCAGTACTTC. Translating gives CASSQAGERGLQETQYF. The chain carries TRBV3-1 (or the pseudogene TRBV3-2) and TRBJ2-5; 7 nucleotides align to TRBD2. Trimming cost V 1 base and J 2 bases; bases outside gene matches: 10. Germline CDR1 reads LGHDT; CDR2 reads YNNKEL (reference sequence). The CDR3 has 17 amino acids.

This clone has just one count. The chain is built from TRBV11-2 and TRBJ1-1; weak D call: TRBD1 (5 bases). This CDR3 is built from 13 residues. V was cut by 5 bases and J by 5 bases, with 12 bases left in between. CDR1 and CDR2 from the germline V gene are SGHAT and FQNNGV. The chain's CDR3 is CASSLGGITEAFF. Here the CDR3 DNA reads TGTGCCAGCAGCCTGGGGGGGATAACTGAAGCTTTCTTT.

The chain combines TRBV20-1 with TRBJ1-2; no reliable D call. The germline V and J ends were trimmed by 6 bases and 8 bases, with 7 bases remaining between them. Germline values: CDR1 DFQATT, CDR2 SNEGSKA (reference sequence). The CDR3 is made up of 9 amino acids. Written as DNA, the CDR3 is TGCAGTGCAAAGCCAGGCTACACCTTC. Translation gives CSAKPGYTF.